These 14 T cell receptor beta chains came from one sample sequenced in a study of molecular identifiers for immune sequencing clone quantification. In TCRdb, the PCR reads were re-called with MiXCR into one record per CDR3 protein. The table shows about 320,000 distinct CDR3 sequences, with about 22% occurring only once. The specimen sequenced was naive CD8+ T cells from blood, with Jurkat cell RNA spiked in. Subset in this sample: FACS-sorted CD8+CD4-CCR7+CD45RA+ naive T cells. The receptors here all came from a human donor in good health. Some libraries in this study had Jurkat cell RNA spiked in.

With respect to this clonotype: A far larger clone lies a single base away; this is likely a read error. The chain's CDR3 is CASSAPGELFF. The DNA for the CDR3 is TGTGCCAGCAGCGCCCCCGGGGAGCTGTTTTTT. This chain connects TRBV3-1 to TRBJ2-2, with D hard to call. The germline V gene encodes CDR1 LGHDT and CDR2 YNNKEL (reference sequence). V dropped 5 bases and J dropped 6 bases, with 4 bases sitting between them. This CDR3 region has 11 residues.

This clonotype was seen a handful of times. The genes are TRBV12-3 or TRBV12-4 and TRBJ2-3, with 8 bases that match TRBD2. The CDR3 is made up of 19 amino acids. Trimming removed 3 bases from V and 0 bases from J; junction bases left unmatched: 14. The CDR3 bases are TGTGCCAGCAGTTTTCCCCCCTCTGGCGGGGGGTCTAGCACAGATACGCAGTATTTT. Its protein product is CASSFPPSGGGSSTDTQYF.

Worth noting for this clonotype: A read error may explain this, as a much larger clone is one base away. J is TRBJ1-5 and V is TRBV7-2; unclear D gene. CDR3 length: 14 amino acids. The germline CDR1 and CDR2 sequences are SGHTA and FQGNSA. This CDR3 is CASSADPSYQPPHF. In nucleotides, the CDR3 is TGTGCCAGCAGCGCGGACCCGAGCTATCAGCCCCCGCATTTT.

The chain has TRBV12-5 and TRBJ2-1, with a possible D match to TRBD2 (7 bases). Per germline, CDR1 LGHNT and CDR2 FRNRAP. The CDR3 loop spans 18 amino acids. V lost 4 bases, J lost 8 bases, and 27 bases lay in between. In nucleotides, the CDR3 is TGTGCTAGTGGTTCAGCCCAGGGAGGGGGGGCCGCTTGGGATGAGCAGTTCTTC. As protein: CASGSAQGGGAAWDEQFF. Supplemented by reference TRBV12-5 and TRBJ2-1, the full variable domain reads DARVTQTPRHKVTEMGQEVTMRCQPILGHNTVFWYRQTMMQGLELLAYFRNRAPLDDSGMPKDRFSAEMPDATLATLKIQPSEPRDSAVYFCASGSAQGGGAAWDEQFFGPGTRLTVL.

The chain has TRBV29-1 and TRBJ1-2; D ambiguous. There are 12 residues in the CDR3. Germline CDR1 reads SQVTM; CDR2 reads ANQGSEA. V gave up 1 base and J gave up 3 bases, with 6 bases separating them. The CDR3 DNA sequence: TGCAGCGTTGAAGGCCCTGACTATGGCTACACCTTC. The encoded protein is CSVEGPDYGYTF.

A remark on this clonotype: At one end the junction does not follow the germline gene, possibly because of a read error. The J gene is TRBJ2-7, the V gene TRBV23-1; D unclear. TRBV23-1 is recorded as an ORF, its role being uncertain. This CDR3 is built from 12 residues. CDR3 residues: CASSPKGYEQDF. The CDR3 coding sequence is TGCGCCAGCAGTCCTAAAGGGTACGAGCAGGACTTC.

This clonotype was seen ten or more times. The chain's CDR3 is CATLRRDPRERSSYNEQFF. As DNA, the CDR3 is TGTGCCACCTTACGTCGAGACCCACGGGAGAGGAGCTCCTACAATGAGCAGTTCTTC. J is TRBJ2-1 and V is TRBV24-1; a weak D match, TRBD2 (6 bases). Germline-derived CDR1 and CDR2 are KGHDR and SFDVKD. Trimming took off 9 bases at V and 0 bases at J, with 26 bases between the two ends. The CDR3 spans 19 residues.

V and J are TRBV27 and TRBJ2-5; tentatively, D is TRBD1 (6 bases). CDR3 size: 13 residues. Germline V gene sequence: CDR1 MNHEY, CDR2 SMNVEV (reference sequence). The V end lost 5 bases, the J end lost 5 bases, and 12 bases lay between the germline ends. The CDR3 DNA reads TGTGCCAGCAGTCTACAGGGTTTGGAGACCCAGTACTTC. This translates into CASSLQGLETQYF.

This clonotype was counted at least ten times. The chain recombines TRBV29-1 with TRBJ2-7; perhaps D is TRBD1 or TRBD2 (6 bases each). Germline CDR1 SQVTM, CDR2 ANQGSEA. Trimming took 7 bases from V and 3 from J, leaving 13 bases between them. The CDR3 is made up of 12 amino acids. CDR3 bases: TGCAGCGCCCGGGGGCAACTCTACGAGCAGTACTTC. It is translated as CSARGQLYEQYF.

This clonotype turned up a few times. The chain employs TRBV12-3 or TRBV12-4 and TRBJ2-1, with TRBD2 matching 11 bases. Losses at the gene ends were 6 bases for V and 4 bases for J; bases not matched to a gene: 8. The CDR3 is made up of 16 amino acids. The CDR3: CASRALAGGPYNEQFF. The CDR3 DNA follows: TGTGCCAGCAGGGCTCTAGCGGGGGGCCCGTACAATGAGCAGTTCTTC.

This clonotype was observed at least ten times. J is TRBJ2-1 and V is TRBV15, with D tentatively TRBD1 (6 bases). Germline values: CDR1 LNHNV, CDR2 YYDKDF (reference sequence). The CDR3 runs 12 residues. V lost 0 bases, J lost 15 bases, and 12 bases lay in between. CDR3 protein: CATSREGGGLFF. The CDR3 DNA reads as TGTGCCACCAGCAGAGAAGGGGGTGGTTTGTTCTTC.

This clonotype has more than one count but fewer than ten. J is TRBJ2-3 and V is TRBV4-1; 9 nucleotides match TRBD2. Losses at the gene ends were 1 base for V and 5 bases for J; bases not matched to a gene: 7. The germline CDR1 and CDR2 sequences are MGHRA and YSYEKL. The CDR3 loop spans 16 amino acids. This CDR3 reads CASSQAQSGGRDTQYF. Here the CDR3 DNA reads TGCGCCAGCAGCCAAGCTCAAAGCGGGGGGAGAGATACGCAGTATTTT.

A few counts support this clonotype. The chain is built from TRBV27 and TRBJ2-7, with D perhaps matching TRBD2 (5 bases). Germline CDR1 MNHEY, CDR2 SMNVEV (reference sequence). The CDR3 runs to 21 residues. Trimming took off 11 bases at V and 3 bases at J, with 41 bases between the two ends. The CDR3, as DNA: TGTGCCCCTACGGCAGAGCCAGCAGTCTCCCTGAGGGAGAGTCTTGGCTACGAGCAGTACTTC. This codes for CAPTAEPAVSLRESLGYEQYF.

The J gene is TRBJ2-3, the V gene TRBV4-1; 8 bases match TRBD2. V dropped 4 bases and J dropped 5; count of bases not matched to a gene: 8. This CDR3 comprises 15 residues. From germline, CDR1 is MGHRA and CDR2 YSYEKL. The CDR3 spells CASSRTGGAGDTQYF. The CDR3 bases are TGCGCCAGCAGCCGAACCGGGGGGGCCGGAGATACGCAGTATTTT.